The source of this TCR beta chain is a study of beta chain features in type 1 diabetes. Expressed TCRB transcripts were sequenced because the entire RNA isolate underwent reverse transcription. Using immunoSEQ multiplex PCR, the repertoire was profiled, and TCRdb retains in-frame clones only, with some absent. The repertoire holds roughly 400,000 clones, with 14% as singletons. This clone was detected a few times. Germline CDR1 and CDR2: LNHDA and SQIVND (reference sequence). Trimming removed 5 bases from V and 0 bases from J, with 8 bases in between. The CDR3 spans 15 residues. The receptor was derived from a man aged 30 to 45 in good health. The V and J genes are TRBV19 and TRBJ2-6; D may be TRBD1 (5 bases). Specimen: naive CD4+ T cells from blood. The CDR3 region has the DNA TGTGCCAGTAGTTTCCAGGGCTCTGGGGCCAACGTCCTGACTTTC. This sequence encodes CASSFQGSGANVLTF.